This is a list of T cell receptor beta chains from one sample in a study of neurological immune-mediated disorders. TCRdb itself ran the 5' RACE reads through MiXCR, one entry per CDR3 protein. Here the sample spans tens of thousands of distinct CDR3 sequences, roughly 7% being singletons. Sequencing used PBMCs. These receptors all stem from a woman aged 40-49 years in good health. Each CDR3 is given with its conserved first and last residue. The D gene is left open where the match is weak. Clone size is given for some rows only: seen once, a few or many times, or a class if the clone is expanded.

v_gene,d_gene,j_gene,abundance,CDR3nt,CDR3aa
TRBV28,.,TRBJ1-3,many,TGTGCCAGCAGTTTATACGGACAGATAGATTGGGACACCATATATTTT,CASSLYGQIDWDTIYF
TRBV5-1,.,TRBJ1-1,many,TGCGCCAGCAGCTTGGGGGACCCGGGGACTGAAGCTTTCTTT,CASSLGDPGTEAFF
TRBV5-1,TRBD2,TRBJ2-3,many,TGCGCCAGCAGCTTGGCTGCGGGAGGGGAAGGAGATACGCAGTATTTT,CASSLAAGGEGDTQYF
TRBV29-1,.,TRBJ2-4,many,TGCAGCGTTGCCTTACAGCTAGCCAAAAACATTCAGTACTTC,CSVALQLAKNIQYF
TRBV24-1,TRBD2,TRBJ2-5,many,TGTGCCACCAGTCCTAGCGGGGGCTTGCAAGAGACCCAGTACTTC,CATSPSGGLQETQYF
TRBV7-2,TRBD2,TRBJ2-1,many,TGTGCCAGCAGACAAGGAGGACTAGCGGGAGATCTGGATGAGCAGTTCTTC,CASRQGGLAGDLDEQFF
TRBV5-1,.,TRBJ1-2,medium-sized,TGCGCCAGCAGCGAGGACGCCTCTAATTATTCTGGCTACACCTTC,CASSEDASNYSGYTF
TRBV29-1,TRBD2,TRBJ2-1,many,TGCAGCGCAACCGGGACTAGTTTCGATGAGCAGTTCTTC,CSATGTSFDEQFF
TRBV12-2,.,TRBJ2-1,few,TGTGCAAGTCGCTTAGGGGGGATACCAAGCGGGGGAGCCTACAATGAGCAGTTCTTC,CASRLGGIPSGGAYNEQFF
TRBV29-1,.,TRBJ1-3,many,TGCAGCGTTAAACCGGGCGGGGCTGGAAACACCATATATTTT,CSVKPGGAGNTIYF
TRBV5-1,.,TRBJ2-1,many,TGCGCCAGCAGCTTTTCGCCTAACAATGAGCAGTTCTTC,CASSFSPNNEQFF
TRBV12-3/TRBV12-4,.,TRBJ1-4,many,TGTGCCAGTCAAGACGACAATCGAGGATTAGGGGAAAAACTGTTTTTT,CASQDDNRGLGEKLFF
TRBV5-1,TRBD2,TRBJ2-2,many,TGCGCCAGCAGCCTTAGCGGGACGAACACCGGGGAGCTGTTTTTT,CASSLSGTNTGELFF
TRBV11-2,.,TRBJ1-1,many,TGTGCCAGCAGCTTAGGACTAACGGGGGCTGAAGCTTTCTTT,CASSLGLTGAEAFF
TRBV27,.,TRBJ2-3,many,TGTGCCAGCAGTTGGGACTTCACAGATACGCAGTATTTT,CASSWDFTDTQYF
TRBV14,.,TRBJ2-7,many,TGTGCCAGCAGCCCGACAGGCGACCTCTACGAGCAGTACTTC,CASSPTGDLYEQYF
TRBV4-1,.,TRBJ2-3,many,TGCGCCAGCAGCTTCAACCAGGGGGGAAACACAGATACGCAGTATTTT,CASSFNQGGNTDTQYF
TRBV6-2/TRBV6-3,.,TRBJ2-2,many,TGTGCCAGCAGTTACGACGGGGCGGTCGGGGAGCTGTTTTTT,CASSYDGAVGELFF
TRBV4-1,TRBD2,TRBJ2-1,many,TGCGCCAGCAGCCAAGATCTGTTCGGACTAGCGGGAGGTAATGAGCAGTTCTTC,CASSQDLFGLAGGNEQFF
TRBV7-3,.,TRBJ2-3,.,TGTGCCAGCAGAATGAGACAGAGCACAGATACGCAGTATTTT,CASRMRQSTDTQYF
TRBV7-9,.,TRBJ2-7,many,TGTGCCAGCAGCACCCCGGGCCGAGACTACGAGCAGTACTTC,CASSTPGRDYEQYF
TRBV7-8,.,TRBJ1-4,few,TGTGCCAGCAGCCCTCCCCAGGTGCCGCCTAAACTGTTTTTT,CASSPPQVPPKLFF
TRBV25-1,.,TRBJ2-2,many,TGTGCCAGCAGTGATTTAGGGGGGACACCCCCGAACACCGGGGAGCTGTTTTTT,CASSDLGGTPPNTGELFF
TRBV27,TRBD1,TRBJ2-7,many,TGTGCCAGCAGTTTATCGGGGGACAGGGTATACGAGCAGTACTTC,CASSLSGDRVYEQYF
TRBV20-1,.,TRBJ2-1,.,TGCAGTGCTAGTCCCGGGACTTCCGTTTACAATGAGCAGTTCTTC,CSASPGTSVYNEQFF
TRBV9,.,TRBJ1-1,many,TGTGCCAGCAGCGCCACAGGCAGGAGGGCTGAAGCTTTCTTT,CASSATGRRAEAFF
TRBV5-6,.,TRBJ2-4,many,TGTGCCAGCAGCTTATGGGGCAAAAACATTCAGTACTTC,CASSLWGKNIQYF
TRBV6-6,.,TRBJ2-7,many,TGTGCCAGCAGATCCCGACTGGGAAGAAACTACGAGCAGTACTTC,CASRSRLGRNYEQYF
TRBV7-6,TRBD2,TRBJ2-5,many,TGTGCCAGCAGCTTAGGGGCTAGCGGGAGCCAAGAGACCCAGTACTTC,CASSLGASGSQETQYF
TRBV28,.,TRBJ2-3,many,TGTGCCAGCAGTTTCCGGCGGCCTAGCACAGATACGCAGTATTTT,CASSFRRPSTDTQYF
TRBV5-1,TRBD1,TRBJ1-1,many,TGCGCCAGCAGCTCAGGACAGGGGAGGGAGACTGAAGCTTTCTTT,CASSSGQGRETEAFF